This is a list of T cell receptor beta chains from one sample in a study of naive CD8 T cells in extremely preterm neonates. Profiling relied on immunoSEQ multiplex PCR, and the TCRdb table lists in-frame clones only, not all of them. This sample has around 6,600 clones; 95% to 98% occur once, and the top ten carry about 0.3%. The sample comprised naive CD8+ T cells from blood. The receptors come from a human donor in good health. The CDR3 runs from the conserved cysteine through the conserved F or W. The order of the fields is V gene, D gene, CDR3 protein. D genes are given only for firm matches.

>TRBV9|TRBD2
CASSVGTSVQDTQYF
>TRBV19|-
CASSTGVPNEKLFF
>TRBV2|TRBD2
CASKLADYNEQFF
>TRBV9|-
CASSVGDGSGYEQYF
>TRBV5-6|-
CASSLGSLYEQYF
>TRBV10-2|TRBD1
CASSEFLQGQTQYF
>TRBV19|-
CASTMGAGMNTEAFF
>TRBV2|-
CASRSQTEENTEAFF
>TRBV7-9|TRBD2
CASSLREYNEQFF
>TRBV18|-
CASQSRGKNPDTQYF
>TRBV4-1|TRBD1
CASSPGQAIHEQYF
>TRBV7-9|-
CASSWGQGITFF
>TRBV4-1|TRBD1
CASSQWTGPNTEAFF